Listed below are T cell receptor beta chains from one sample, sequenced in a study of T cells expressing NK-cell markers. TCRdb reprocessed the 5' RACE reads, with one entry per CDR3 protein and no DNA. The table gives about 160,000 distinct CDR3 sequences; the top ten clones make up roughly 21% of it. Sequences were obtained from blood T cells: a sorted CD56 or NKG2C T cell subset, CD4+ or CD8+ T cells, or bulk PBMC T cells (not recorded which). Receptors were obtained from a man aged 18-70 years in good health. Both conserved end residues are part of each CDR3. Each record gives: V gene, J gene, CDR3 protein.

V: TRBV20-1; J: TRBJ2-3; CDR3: CSARAGGALGDTQYF
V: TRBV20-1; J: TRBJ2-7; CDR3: CSAQVPEVSYEQYF
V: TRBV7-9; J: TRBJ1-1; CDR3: CASRTDTVATEAFF
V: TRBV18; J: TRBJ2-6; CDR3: CASSLRNGGLPGANVLTF
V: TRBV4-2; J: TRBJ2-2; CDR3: CASSRTQGADGELFF
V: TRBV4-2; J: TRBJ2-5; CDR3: CASSQDFQGQETQYF
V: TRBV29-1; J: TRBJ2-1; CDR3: CSVEVGTRFNEQFF
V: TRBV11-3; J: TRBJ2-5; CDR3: CASSEGGEHQETQYF
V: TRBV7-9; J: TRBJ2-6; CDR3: CASNDLSSGANVLTF
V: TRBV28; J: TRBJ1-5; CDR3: CASSTGVGNQPQHF
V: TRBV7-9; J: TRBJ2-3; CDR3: CASSPGDSGDTDTQYF
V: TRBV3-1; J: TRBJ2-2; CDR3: CASREDRDLTGELFF
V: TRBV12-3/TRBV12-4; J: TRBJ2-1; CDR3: CASSFDSGFYNEQFF
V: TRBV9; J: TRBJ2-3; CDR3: CASQAGPVVDTQYF
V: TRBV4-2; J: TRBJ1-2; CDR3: CASSQFGERDYGYTF
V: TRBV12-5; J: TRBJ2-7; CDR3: CASGPGLAGTYEQYF
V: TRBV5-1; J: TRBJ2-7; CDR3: CASRVGAGKNYEQYF
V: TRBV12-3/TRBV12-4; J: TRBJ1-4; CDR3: CASSYGQGNEKLFF
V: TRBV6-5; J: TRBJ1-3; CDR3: CASTTGNTIYF
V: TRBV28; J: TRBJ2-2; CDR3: CASRTGQQDTGELFF
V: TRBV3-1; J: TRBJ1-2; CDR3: CASSPQNPLSRYGYTF
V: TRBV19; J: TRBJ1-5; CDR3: CASSIWLRDRDQPQHF